This T cell receptor beta chain was profiled in a study of T cells expressing NK-cell markers. Study as a whole: Researchers got TCR beta repertoires out of sorted CD3+CD56+NKG2C+, CD3+CD56+NKG2C- and CD3+CD56-NKG2C+ T cells.

General study results and limits: Clones of NKG2C+ T cells that had expanded were of unclear HCMV specificity. Of CD8+ T cells, 1.0-7.0% belonged to dominant NKG2C+ clonotypes in roughly six donors.

TCR beta cDNA was generated via 5'RACE template switching incorporating UMIs. TCRdb reanalyzed the 5' RACE reads, giving one entry per CDR3 protein sequence and no DNA. This sample's table has approximately 440,000 distinct CDR3 sequences. This CDR3 has 14 amino acids. Germline-derived CDR1 and CDR2 are SGHRS and YFSETQ. On this clonotype: Its antigen remains unknown.

Sequenced sample: blood T cells: a sorted CD56 or NKG2C T cell subset, CD4+ or CD8+ T cells, or bulk PBMC T cells (not recorded which). V and J are TRBV5-1 and TRBJ2-7; no DNA is available, so the TRBD1 call from TCRdb remains unchecked. This receptor was taken from a woman aged 50 to 65 in good health. CDR3 protein: CASSLIGDRREQYF.